This passage covers 12 T cell receptor beta chains from one sample sequenced in a study of control samples from healthy donors and cancer patients. Repertoires were generated with immunoSEQ multiplex PCR, while TCRdb's copy carries only in-frame clones and drops some. The profile shows about 130,000 clones, roughly 87% of them singletons. The specimen sequenced was blood. These receptors came from a man between 18 and 35 years old in good health.

V gene TRBV5-1 combines with J gene TRBJ1-1; D is unclear. Germline V gene lookup returns CDR1 SGHRS and CDR2 YFSETQ. The CDR3 has 13 residues. V was shortened by 5 bases and J by 1 base, with 9 bases between the two germline ends. CDR3 sequence reads: CASSRVWNTEAFF. CDR3 bases: TGCGCCAGCAGTCGGGTCTGGAACACTGAAGCTTTCTTT.

J is TRBJ1-2 and V is TRBV4-3, with D uncertain. The CDR3 is 16 residues long. V shed 0 bases and J shed 7 bases, with 18 bases lying between them. Germline-derived CDR1 and CDR2 are LGHNA and YSLEER. The CDR3 loop reads CASSQDRAIPEGGYTF. The CDR3, as DNA: TGCGCCAGCAGCCAAGATCGGGCCATCCCCGAAGGTGGCTACACCTTC.

The chain combines TRBV2 with TRBJ1-1, with D perhaps TRBD1 (6 bases). Germline V gives CDR1 SNHLY, CDR2 FYNNEI. The CDR3 has 15 amino acids. The V end was cut by 2 bases, the J end by 4 bases, with 14 bases between. The CDR3 here is CASSETRPGATEAFF. For the CDR3, the DNA is TGTGCCAGCAGTGAAACAAGACCAGGGGCCACTGAAGCTTTCTTT.

The chain is built from TRBV10-3 and TRBJ2-6; D is unresolved. Trimming took 0 bases from V and 4 from J, leaving 4 bases between them. CDR3 size: 14 residues. Germline-derived CDR1 and CDR2 are ENHRY and SYGVKD. The DNA of the CDR3 is TGTGCCATCAGTGAGTCGGGCGGGGCCAACGTCCTGACTTTC. Its translation: CAISESGGANVLTF.

The chain combines TRBV6-1 with TRBJ2-2; 11 positions agree with TRBD2. From germline, CDR1 is MNHNS and CDR2 SASEGT. The trim removed 1 base at V and 5 bases at J, leaving 6 bases unmatched. The CDR3 contains 17 residues. As DNA, the CDR3 is TGTGCCAGCAGTGAAGGAACTAGCGGGAGCGAAACCGGGGAGCTGTTTTTT. Amino acid sequence: CASSEGTSGSETGELFF.

The V and J genes are TRBV30 and TRBJ2-5; 13 positions agree with TRBD2. Trimming at V came to 2 bases and at J to 5 bases, leaving 14 bases not matched to a gene. Germline V lookup: CDR1 GTSNPN, CDR2 SVGIG (reference sequence). The CDR3 sequence is 18 residues long. The CDR3 DNA is TGTGCCTGGAGTCGGCCAGAACTAGCGGGAGGGGGGTTGGAGACCCAGTACTTC. Amino acid sequence: CAWSRPELAGGGLETQYF.

V usage is TRBV19 and J usage is TRBJ2-3; D unresolved. Germline CDR1 LNHDA, CDR2 SQIVND (reference sequence). The CDR3 sequence is 15 residues long. V gave up 3 bases and J gave up 0 bases, with 10 bases separating them. DNA for the CDR3: TGTGCCAGTAGTATTAATGGCGGTAGCACAGATACGCAGTATTTT. This translates into CASSINGGSTDTQYF.

V usage is TRBV27 and J usage is TRBJ1-5; D may be TRBD1 (5 bases). The V gene lost 6 bases and the J gene lost 6 bases, with 18 bases spanning the gap. The CDR3 has 15 residues. Looked up from germline, CDR1 is MNHEY and CDR2 is SMNVEV (reference sequence). The CDR3 DNA follows: TGTGCCAGCAGAAATATGGGGGGGACCGGTCAGCCCCAGCATTTT. Protein product: CASRNMGGTGQPQHF.

This clone appeared a single time. The chain employs TRBV12-5 and TRBJ2-3, with D perhaps TRBD2 (6 bases). Trimming took 2 bases from V and 8 from J, leaving 11 bases between them. The V gene's germline CDR1 is LGHNT and CDR2 FRNRAP. The CDR3 is made up of 13 amino acids. The CDR3 reads CASGLPGAGTQYF. The DNA for the CDR3 is TGTGCTAGTGGTTTGCCCGGAGCGGGTACGCAGTATTTT.

The chain links TRBV30 to TRBJ1-1; possibly TRBD1 for D (6 bases). Germline assignment: CDR1 GTSNPN and CDR2 SVGIG (reference sequence). The CDR3 runs 17 residues. Trimming removed 4 bases from V and 1 base from J, with 22 bases in between. The CDR3 DNA reads as TGTGCCTGGATCCCCAAAGGGCGGGGGGCCCAGAACACTGAAGCTTTCTTT. Its protein is CAWIPKGRGAQNTEAFF.

The chain carries TRBV25-1 and TRBJ1-3; unclear D gene. Trimming took off 3 bases at V and 0 bases at J, with 15 bases between the two ends. Germline CDR1 and CDR2: MGHDK and SYGVNS. The CDR3 sequence is 17 residues long. The CDR3 region has the DNA TGTGCCAGCAGTGACCCCTCTGCCTCCATCTCTGGAAACACCATATATTTT. Translated, it gives CASSDPSASISGNTIYF.

The chain combines TRBV2 with TRBJ1-2; D call uncertain. V gave up 1 base and J gave up 5 bases, with 8 bases separating them. CDR3 size: 13 residues. Germline values: CDR1 SNHLY, CDR2 FYNNEI. The CDR3: CASSEGQAYGYTF. In DNA, the CDR3 is TGTGCCAGCAGTGAAGGCCAGGCGTATGGCTACACCTTC.